This TCR beta chain was retrieved from a study of vaccination and CD4 T cells after COVID-19. Study information: Four females and six males made up the convalescents, two of whom were Hispanic. Post-diagnosis, post-COVID samples were collected after a median roughly 100 days, ranging 35 to 161. Stimulation of the cells used overlapping spike peptide pools from SARS-CoV-2 and from the common cold coronaviruses HCoV-NL63, HCoV-OC43 and HCoV-229E.

Documented treatment: approximately nine-day PBMC culture with coronavirus spike peptide pools or control peptides (ViraFEST assay). A note on this clonotype: Its cognate antigen is unknown.

CD4+ T cells that had been cultured provided DNA sequenced with the Oncomine TCR Beta short-read assay. TCRdb reprocessed the PCR reads via MiXCR and lists one record per CDR3 protein. The sample records under 25,000 distinct CDR3 sequences, roughly 67% being singletons. Germline assignment: CDR1 LGHNA and CDR2 YNFKEQ. The CDR3 is 17 amino acids. The junction had 11 bases not matched to a gene; V was cut back by 1 base and J by 4 bases. The chain carries TRBV4-2 and TRBJ2-7; 9 bases are shared with TRBD1. The sequence was collected from a human donor who had recovered from COVID-19. The sample was CD4+ T cells from blood, cultured in vitro. The CDR3 is CASSQVGTGLNRYEQYF. The CDR3 DNA is TGTGCCAGCAGCCAAGTGGGGACAGGGCTAAACAGGTACGAGCAGTACTTC.